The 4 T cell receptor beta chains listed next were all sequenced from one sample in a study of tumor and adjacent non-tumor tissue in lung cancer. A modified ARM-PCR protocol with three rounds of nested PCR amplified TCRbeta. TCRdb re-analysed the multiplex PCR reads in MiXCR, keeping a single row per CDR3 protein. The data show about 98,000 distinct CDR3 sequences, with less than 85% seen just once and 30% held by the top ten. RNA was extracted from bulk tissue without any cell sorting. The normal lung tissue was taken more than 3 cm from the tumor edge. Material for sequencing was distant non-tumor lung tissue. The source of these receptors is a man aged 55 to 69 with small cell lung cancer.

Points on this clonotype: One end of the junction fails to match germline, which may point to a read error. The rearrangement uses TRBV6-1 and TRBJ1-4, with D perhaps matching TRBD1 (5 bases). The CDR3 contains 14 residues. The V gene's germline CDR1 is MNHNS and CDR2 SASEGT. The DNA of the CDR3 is TGTGCCAGCAGTGGATGGGGGGAGGATGAAAAACTCTTTTTT. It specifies CASSGWGEDEKLFF.

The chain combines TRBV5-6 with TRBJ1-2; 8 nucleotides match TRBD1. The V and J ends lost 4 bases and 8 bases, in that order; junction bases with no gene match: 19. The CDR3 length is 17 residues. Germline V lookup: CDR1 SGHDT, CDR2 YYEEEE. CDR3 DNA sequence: TGTGCCAGCAGCCCTAACGACGCGGACAGGGTTGAAAGGGGCTACACCTTC. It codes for CASSPNDADRVERGYTF.

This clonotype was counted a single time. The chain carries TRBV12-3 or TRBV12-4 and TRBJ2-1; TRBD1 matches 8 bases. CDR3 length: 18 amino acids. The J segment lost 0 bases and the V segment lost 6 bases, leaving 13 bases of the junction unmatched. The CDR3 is CASSRKAPGQGSYNEQFF. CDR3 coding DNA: TGTGCCAGCAGCCGCAAAGCCCCTGGACAGGGCTCCTACAATGAGCAGTTCTTC.

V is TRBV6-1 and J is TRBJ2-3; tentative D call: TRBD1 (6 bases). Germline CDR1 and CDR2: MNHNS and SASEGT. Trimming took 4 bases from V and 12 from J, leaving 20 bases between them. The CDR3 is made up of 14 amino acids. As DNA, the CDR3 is TGTGCCAGCAGTGCGTCTTCTAGCAGGGGTACACAGTATTTT. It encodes CASSASSSRGTQYF.